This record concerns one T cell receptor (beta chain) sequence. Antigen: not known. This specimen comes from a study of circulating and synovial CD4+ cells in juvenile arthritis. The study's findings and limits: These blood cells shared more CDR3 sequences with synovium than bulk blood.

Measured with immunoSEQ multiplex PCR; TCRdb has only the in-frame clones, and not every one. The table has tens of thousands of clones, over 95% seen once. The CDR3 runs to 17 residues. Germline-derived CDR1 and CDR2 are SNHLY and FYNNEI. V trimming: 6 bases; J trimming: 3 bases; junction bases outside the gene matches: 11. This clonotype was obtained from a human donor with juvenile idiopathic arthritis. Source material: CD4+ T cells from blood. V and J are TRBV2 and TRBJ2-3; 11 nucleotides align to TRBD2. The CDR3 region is CASRVLGLAGGTDTQYF. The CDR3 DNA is TGTGCCAGCAGGGTCCTAGGACTAGCGGGTGGTACAGATACGCAGTATTTT.